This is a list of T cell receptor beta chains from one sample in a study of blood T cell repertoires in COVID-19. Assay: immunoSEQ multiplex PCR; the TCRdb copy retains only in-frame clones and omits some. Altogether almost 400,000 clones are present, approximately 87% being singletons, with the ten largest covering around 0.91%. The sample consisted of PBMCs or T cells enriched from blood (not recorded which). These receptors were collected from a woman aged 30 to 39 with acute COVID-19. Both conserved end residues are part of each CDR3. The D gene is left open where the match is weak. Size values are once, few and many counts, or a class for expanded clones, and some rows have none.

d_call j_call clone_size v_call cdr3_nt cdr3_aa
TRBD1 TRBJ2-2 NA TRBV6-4 TGTGCCAGCAGTGACTCTGGGACAGACACCGGGGAGCTGTTTTTT CASSDSGTDTGELFF
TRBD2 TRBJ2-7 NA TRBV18 TGTGCCAGCTCCACGCGGGGGGGCTCCTACGAGCAGTACTTC CASSTRGGSYEQYF
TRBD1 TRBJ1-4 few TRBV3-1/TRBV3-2 TGTGCCAGCAGCACACAGGGGACAACTAATGAAAAACTGTTTTTT CASSTQGTTNEKLFF
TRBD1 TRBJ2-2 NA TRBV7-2 TGTGCCAGCAGCTCCGCCGGACAGGGGATTCTTACCGGGGAGCTGTTTTTT CASSSAGQGILTGELFF
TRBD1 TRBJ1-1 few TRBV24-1 TGTGCCACCAGGGACAGGGAGAACACTGAAGCTTTCTTT CATRDRENTEAFF
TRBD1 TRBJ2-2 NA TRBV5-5 TGTGCCAGCAGCTTATACATACAGGGGGGCACCGGGGAGCTGTTTTTT CASSLYIQGGTGELFF
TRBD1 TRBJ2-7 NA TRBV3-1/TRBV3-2 TGTGCCAGCAGCCAATCACAGGGGGTAAAGCAGTACTTC CASSQSQGVKQYF
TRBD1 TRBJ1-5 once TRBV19 TGTGCCAGTAGCCCCGGACGGGACAGGGGTTATCAGCCCCAGCATTTT CASSPGRDRGYQPQHF
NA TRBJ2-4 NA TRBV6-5 TGTGCCAGCAGCCAGGGCAGGGGCACATGGAACATTCAGTACTTC CASSQGRGTWNIQYF
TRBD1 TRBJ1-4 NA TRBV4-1 TGCGCCAGCAGCCACCGACAGGGCCCTAATGAAAAACTGTTTTTT CASSHRQGPNEKLFF
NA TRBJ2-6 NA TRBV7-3 TGTGCCAGCAGCTTACAAAGGGGCTCAGGGGCCAACGTCCTGACTTTC CASSLQRGSGANVLTF
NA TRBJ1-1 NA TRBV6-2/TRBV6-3 TGTGCCAGCAGTTTAGGGGGGGCGGACACTGAAGCTTTCTTT CASSLGGADTEAFF
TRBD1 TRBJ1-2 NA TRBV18 TGTGCCAGCTCACCGGCGCAGGGGGCTAACTATGGCTACACCTTC CASSPAQGANYGYTF
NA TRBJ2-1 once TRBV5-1 TGCGCCAGCAGCTGGCTAGCAGACAATGAGCAGTTCTTC CASSWLADNEQFF
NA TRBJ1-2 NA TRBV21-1 TGTGCCAGCAGCAAAAGGGGTCAGGGACTTAATGGCTACACCTTC CASSKRGQGLNGYTF
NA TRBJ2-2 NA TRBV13 TGTGCCAGCAGCCGGAGGGTGCCCGAGAACACCGGGGAGCTGTTTTTT CASSRRVPENTGELFF
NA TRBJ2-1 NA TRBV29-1 TGCAGCGTTGCTTCGGGGGGCTTTATGAATGAGCAGTTCTTC CSVASGGFMNEQFF
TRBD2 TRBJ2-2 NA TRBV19 TGTGCCAGTAGTATCAAGCGGGGGACTTTTGCCGGGGAGCTGTTTTTT CASSIKRGTFAGELFF
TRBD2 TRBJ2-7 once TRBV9 TGTGCCAGCAGCGTTGGTAGCGGGGGAGCGACCTCCTACGAGCAGTACTTC CASSVGSGGATSYEQYF
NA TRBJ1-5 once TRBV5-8 TGTGCCAGCAGCCCGAATTCAGGGAATCAGCCCCAGCATTTT CASSPNSGNQPQHF
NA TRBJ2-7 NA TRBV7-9 TGTGCCAGCAGCTTTGTAGGTCAGGGGTACGAGCAGTACTTC CASSFVGQGYEQYF
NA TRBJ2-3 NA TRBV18 TGTGCCAGCTCACCCGTGGTTTCCACTAGCACAGATACGCAGTATTTT CASSPVVSTSTDTQYF
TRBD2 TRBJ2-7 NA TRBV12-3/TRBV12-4 TGTGCCAGCAGTGGGGGGGAGCGCTACGAGCAGTACTTC CASSGGERYEQYF
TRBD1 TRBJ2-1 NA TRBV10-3 TGTGCCATCAGTGGACGGACAGGGGAACGCTACAATGAGCAGTTCTTC CAISGRTGERYNEQFF
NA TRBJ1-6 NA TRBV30 TGTGCCTGGAGCGAACAGGCCATGGCACCCCTCCACTTT CAWSEQAMAPLHF
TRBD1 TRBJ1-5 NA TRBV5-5 TGTGCCAGCACCTTGGAATGGGTCAGGGGGATCAGCTTCAATCAGCCCCAGCATTTT CASTLEWVRGISFNQPQHF
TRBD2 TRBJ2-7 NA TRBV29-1 TGCAGCGTTGGGACTAGCGGGTACGAGCAGTACTTC CSVGTSGYEQYF
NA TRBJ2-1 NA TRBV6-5 TGTGCCAGCAGTTACTCGTGGAGGGGCAAGGATGAGCAGTTCTTC CASSYSWRGKDEQFF
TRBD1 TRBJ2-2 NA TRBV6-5 TGTGCCAGCATTTACAGGGGAACCGGGGAGCTGTTTTTT CASIYRGTGELFF
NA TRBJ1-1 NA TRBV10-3 TGTGCCACCACTTTTGGCCTTCCAGGGGCTGGCACTGAAGCTTTCTTT CATTFGLPGAGTEAFF
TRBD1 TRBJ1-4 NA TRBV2 TGTGCCAGCAGTGAAGAGGGACAGGGAGGTGAAAAACTGTTTTTT CASSEEGQGGEKLFF
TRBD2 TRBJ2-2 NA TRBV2 TGTGCCAGCAGTCCTATAGCGGGGGCCACGAACACCGGGGAGCTGTTTTTT CASSPIAGATNTGELFF
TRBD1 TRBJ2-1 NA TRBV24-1 TGTGCCACCAGCCCGTCGGGACAGGGGATCCATGAGCAGTTCTTC CATSPSGQGIHEQFF
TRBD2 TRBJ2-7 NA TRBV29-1 TGCAGCGTTGAACGGGGGGACTCCTACGAGCAGTACTTC CSVERGDSYEQYF